Sequencing of this T cell receptor beta chain was carried out in a study of T cell repertoires in cytomegalovirus infection. About the study: Matching HLA type and CMV infection were both indicated by public TCR beta signatures. Whole-study results and caveats: People with CMV and the relevant HLA were identified by cumulative public TCR beta family frequency. The ex vivo response showed dominance by HLA-C-restricted CMV-specific TCR beta clonotypes.

TCRdb used MiXCR to reprocess the reads, holding one entry per CDR3 protein. The sample lists approximately 74,000 distinct CDR3 sequences, roughly 40% seen once, with just over 90% in the top ten. This clonotype was found a few times. The antigen is undetermined. This CDR3 is 18 amino acids long. V lost 3 bases, J lost 3 bases, and 20 bases lay in between. The input for sequencing was CD8+ T cells from cultured PBMCs, taken from culture after CMV antigen stimulation. V is TRBV12-3 or TRBV12-4 and J is TRBJ2-2; D tentatively reads TRBD1 or TRBD2 (5 bases each). The sequence was obtained from a human donor in good health (CMV status not recorded). Some clones in this sample may be carry-over from other donors' samples. CDR3: CASSFVVSGQRDTGELFF. Here the CDR3 DNA reads TGTGCCAGCAGTTTTGTCGTGTCGGGGCAGAGGGACACCGGGGAGCTGTTTTTT.